Reported below is one T cell receptor (beta chain). No antigen is known for it. Produced via immunoSEQ multiplex PCR; TCRdb's table is partial and in-frame only. The sample contains about 41,000 clones, 95% of which appear only once. The CDR3 has 14 amino acids. The junction had 9 bases not matched to a gene; V was cut back by 5 bases and J by 8 bases. The germline CDR1 and CDR2 sequences are SNHLY and FYNNEI. This sample was taken from a study of T cell clonotyping in hematopoietic cell transplantation. General study results and limits: Cells were unsorted, so CD4 and CD8 contributions were not separated. Higher Inverse Simpson Index values in graft donor and pretransplant recipient predicted broader posttransplant TCR diversity. Few recipient clonotypes overlapped donors; over 95% were de novo at given depth. Recipient TCR diversity dropped after transplant; expanded clonotypes rose from day 30 to 180.

V usage is TRBV2 and J usage is TRBJ1-2, with 9 nucleotides matching TRBD1. This receptor was obtained from a man aged 25-45 years in good health. Some clones in this sample may be carry-over from other donors' samples. Sequenced input: peripheral blood mononuclear cells. The CDR3 nucleotides read TGTGCCAGCAGTCGCCCGGACAGGGGAGACGGCTACACCTTC. Amino acid sequence: CASSRPDRGDGYTF.